The 12 T cell receptor beta chains presented below share a single source sample, sequenced in a study of cytomegalovirus exposure and HLA in healthy donors (dated by TCRdb to about 2017). Library construction relied on the immunoSEQ multiplex PCR assay. A mixture of 60 forward primers for TCR Vbeta segments and 13 reverse primers for TCR Jbeta segments was used in the multiplex PCR. TCRdb retrieved this table from immuneACCESS and kept in-frame rearrangements only. Not all clones are present; in checked studies, unresolved V genes account for under half, and no reason is known for the remainder. This sample gives 99,000 or so clones in total; approximately 83% of them show up just once. The top ten clonotypes cover 5% to 6.5% of the sample. The sequencing sample was made of PBMCs. The source of these receptors is a man between 18 and 35 years old in good health and CMV-seronegative.

The chain couples TRBV5-6 to TRBJ2-7; 9 nucleotides match TRBD1. Germline V gene data show CDR1 as SGHDT and CDR2 as YYEEEE. V shed 0 bases, J shed 4 bases, and the junction held 5 bases outside the gene matches. This CDR3 contains 15 residues. CDR3 sequence (DNA): TGTGCCAGCAGCTTGGCCGGGGACAGGGAATACGAGCAGTACTTC. Amino acids: CASSLAGDREYEQYF.

The V call is TRBV28, the J call TRBJ1-2; TRBD1 aligns across 7 bases. Germline CDR1 MDHEN, CDR2 SYDVKM. J was trimmed by 5 bases and V by 5 bases; bases with no gene match: 5. This CDR3 is built from 13 residues. CDR3 region: CASSPGQQYGYTF. Written as DNA, the CDR3 is TGTGCCAGCAGTCCGGGACAGCAATATGGCTACACCTTC.

The gene calls are TRBV7-9 and TRBJ2-3, with TRBD1 matching over 7 bases. V shed 6 bases, J shed 3 bases, and the junction held 9 bases outside the gene matches. The V gene's germline CDR1 is SEHNR and CDR2 FQNEAQ (reference sequence). This CDR3 comprises 15 residues. The CDR3 DNA reads as TGTGCCAGCAGTTCAGGGGGTCAAAGGACAGATACGCAGTATTTT. Translated: CASSSGGQRTDTQYF. The full variable domain, with the rest looked up from reference TRBV7-9 and TRBJ2-3, is DTGVSQNPRHKITKRGQNVTFRCDPISEHNRLYWYRQTLGQGPEFLTYFQNEAQLEKSRLLSDRFSAERPKGSFSTLEIQRTEQGDSAMYLCASSSGGQRTDTQYFGPGTRLTVL.

The rearrangement links TRBV19 to TRBJ1-5, with 7 bases aligning to TRBD1. Losses at the gene ends were 4 bases for V and 2 bases for J; bases not matched to a gene: 2. Germline lookup yields CDR1 LNHDA and CDR2 SQIVND (reference sequence). CDR3 length equals 14 residues. In DNA, the CDR3 is TGTGCCAGTAGTAGAGACAGGGGCAATCAGCCCCAGCATTTT. Its translation is CASSRDRGNQPQHF.

The genes are TRBV5-4 and TRBJ2-1, with TRBD2 matching over 14 bases. Looked up from germline, CDR1 is SGHNT and CDR2 is YYREEE (reference sequence). This CDR3 comprises 17 residues. V dropped 4 bases and J dropped 1; count of bases not matched to a gene: 4. The CDR3 reads CASSPRTSGRSYNEQFF. As DNA, the CDR3 is TGTGCCAGCAGCCCCCGGACTAGCGGGAGGTCCTACAATGAGCAGTTCTTC.

This clone showed up just once. Germline and junction disagree at one end, which may indicate a read error. The chain employs TRBV19 and TRBJ2-7, with D perhaps assigned TRBD1 or TRBD2 (5 bases each). The CDR3 is 14 residues long. Germline V gene lookup returns CDR1 LNHDA and CDR2 SQIVND (reference sequence). CDR3 in amino acids: CASSVDSGTYEQYF. The CDR3 nucleotides are TGTGCCAGTAGTGTAGACAGCGGTACCTACGAGCAGTACTTC.

The chain links TRBV14 to TRBJ1-2; maybe TRBD1 (5 bases). Looked up from germline, CDR1 is SGHDN and CDR2 is FVKESK. The CDR3 has 16 residues. The ends were cut back, 1 base at V and 0 bases at J, with 12 bases in the middle. The CDR3 reads CASSQGIGGANYGYTF. The CDR3 bases are TGTGCCAGCAGCCAAGGGATCGGGGGTGCTAACTATGGCTACACCTTC.

This clone showed up just a few times. This rearrangement joins TRBV2 to TRBJ1-1; 7 bases align to TRBD1. V trimming: 4 bases; J trimming: 3 bases; junction bases outside the gene matches: 5. The CDR3 contains 14 residues. Germline V gives CDR1 SNHLY, CDR2 FYNNEI. CDR3: CASSVGGAYTEAFF. The CDR3 coding sequence is TGTGCCAGCAGTGTAGGGGGCGCGTACACTGAAGCTTTCTTT.

This clone was recorded only once. The chain carries TRBV28 and TRBJ2-3, with D perhaps matching TRBD2 (5 bases). Germline V lookup: CDR1 MDHEN, CDR2 SYDVKM. V lost 3 bases and J lost 1, with 11 bases in between. The CDR3 length is 15 residues. The CDR3 DNA reads as TGTGCCAGCAGTTTGTCTGGGAGTGGCACAGATACGCAGTATTTT. It specifies CASSLSGSGTDTQYF. Drawing the rest from reference TRBV28 and TRBJ2-3, the complete variable domain is DVKVTQSSRYLVKRTGEKVFLECVQDMDHENMFWYRQDPGLGLRLIYFSYDVKMKEKGDIPEGYSVSREKKERFSLILESASTNQTSMYLCASSLSGSGTDTQYFGPGTRLTVL.

The V gene is TRBV28, the J gene TRBJ1-2; 9 bases map to TRBD1. The CDR3 has 17 amino acids. After removal of 1 base from V and 7 bases from J, the junction contained 13 bases not matched to a gene. Germline CDR1 reads MDHEN; CDR2 reads SYDVKM. Here the CDR3 DNA reads TGTGCCAGCAGTTTATATGGCAGGGGACAGGGTATCGGTGGCTACACCTTC. Translation: CASSLYGRGQGIGGYTF.

V usage is TRBV5-1 and J usage is TRBJ2-7; 13 bases are shared with TRBD2. CDR1 SGHRS and CDR2 YFSETQ come from the germline V gene. J lost 2 bases, V lost 4 bases, and 3 bases had no gene match. This CDR3 has 15 amino acids. Written as DNA, the CDR3 is TGCGCCAGCAGCCACGGACTAGCGGGGGCCTACGAGCAGTACTTC. Its protein is CASSHGLAGAYEQYF.

J is TRBJ2-3 and V is TRBV19; D remains ambiguous. The CDR3 totals 16 residues. Trimming pared 6 bases from V and 0 bases from J, leaving 16 bases between. Germline CDR1 LNHDA, CDR2 SQIVND (reference sequence). CDR3 region: CASSYGEITSTDTQYF. For the CDR3, the DNA is TGTGCCAGTAGCTACGGAGAGATTACTAGCACAGATACGCAGTATTTT.